This is a list of T cell receptor beta chains from one sample in a study of T cells in Graves' hyperthyroidism and ophthalmopathy. TCRdb re-analysed the multiplex PCR reads in MiXCR, keeping a single row per CDR3 protein. The top ten hold 3.5% to 4% of the sample, which has under 650,000 distinct CDR3 sequences, 15% to 20% seen once. The sequenced material came from blood. The receptors stem from a woman aged 25 to 39 with Graves' hyperthyroidism. The CDR3 runs from the conserved cysteine through the conserved F or W. The D gene is left open where the match is weak. Clone size is given for some rows only: seen once, a few or many times, or a class if the clone is expanded.

d_call j_call v_call clone_size cdr3_aa cdr3_nt
TRBD2 TRBJ2-7 TRBV12-3/TRBV12-4 many CASSLTSSGTYEQYF TGTGCCAGCAGTTTAACGTCCAGCGGGACCTACGAGCAGTACTTC
TRBD2 TRBJ2-2 TRBV7-3 NA CASSPRTSGSGELFF TGTGCCAGCAGCCCTCGGACTAGCGGGAGCGGGGAGCTGTTTTTT
NA TRBJ2-5 TRBV11-3 few CASSLYGVETQYF TGTGCCAGCAGCTTGTACGGAGTAGAGACCCAGTACTTC
TRBD2 TRBJ2-2 TRBV6-2/TRBV6-3 few CASSLQSGREDTGELFF TGTGCCAGCAGCCTACAGAGCGGGAGAGAGGACACCGGGGAGCTGTTTTTT
NA TRBJ1-2 TRBV6-9 few CASSYAATNYGYTF TGTGCCAGCAGTTACGCGGCCACTAACTATGGCTACACCTTC
NA TRBJ1-2 TRBV19 few CASSSTTVYGYTF TGTGCCAGTAGTTCGACGACGGTCTATGGCTACACCTTC
NA TRBJ2-5 TRBV28 many CASSLITGWQETQYF TGTGCCAGCAGTTTAATCACAGGGTGGCAGGAGACCCAGTACTTC
NA TRBJ2-7 TRBV5-1 NA CASSLEASYGNAYDYEQYF TGCGCCAGCAGCTTGGAAGCGAGCTACGGGAACGCATACGACTACGAGCAGTACTTC
NA TRBJ2-3 TRBV19 NA CASSIIADTQYF TGTGCCAGTAGTATTATCGCAGATACGCAGTATTTT
NA TRBJ2-7 TRBV11-1 NA CASSLVANYEQYF TGTGCCAGCAGCTTAGTTGCGAACTACGAGCAGTACTTC
NA TRBJ1-2 TRBV20-1 NA CSARGTDHGYTF TGCAGTGCTAGAGGGACAGACCATGGCTACACCTTC
NA TRBJ1-2 TRBV3-1 NA CASSPGLVYGYTF TGTGCCAGCAGCCCCGGTCTTGTCTATGGCTACACCTTC
NA TRBJ2-1 TRBV20-1 NA CSASTYTRYHYNEQFF TGCAGTGCTAGTACTTACACTAGGTACCACTACAATGAGCAGTTCTTC
NA TRBJ1-1 TRBV20-1 many CSARWGENTEAFF TGCAGTGCTAGGTGGGGTGAGAACACTGAAGCTTTCTTT
TRBD2 TRBJ2-7 TRBV20-1 many CSADASGRSNEQYF TGCAGTGCTGACGCTAGCGGGAGGTCCAACGAGCAGTACTTC
NA TRBJ2-5 TRBV20-1 few CSARARTKSQETQYF TGCAGTGCTAGAGCTAGGACTAAATCCCAAGAGACCCAGTACTTC
NA TRBJ2-2 TRBV7-8 NA CASSLGEGGYTGELFF TGTGCCAGCAGCTTAGGGGAGGGGGGATACACCGGGGAGCTGTTTTTT
NA TRBJ2-7 TRBV7-9 many CASSLGTLREYEQYF TGTGCCAGCAGCTTAGGGACCTTGAGGGAGTACGAGCAGTACTTC
TRBD2 TRBJ2-5 TRBV20-1 many CSARQSSGRALETQYF TGCAGTGCTAGACAATCTAGCGGGAGGGCCCTTGAGACCCAGTACTTC
NA TRBJ2-7 TRBV11-3 few CASSYTGQVYEQYF TGTGCCAGCAGCTATACGGGGCAAGTCTACGAGCAGTACTTC
TRBD2 TRBJ2-7 TRBV11-2 many CASSLAGGPLYEQYF TGTGCCAGCAGTCTAGCGGGAGGGCCCCTTTACGAGCAGTACTTC
NA TRBJ2-1 TRBV20-1 NA CSARDGAGGDEQFF TGCAGTGCTAGAGATGGGGCAGGAGGCGATGAGCAGTTCTTC
NA TRBJ1-1 TRBV10-1 few CARGRGFGTEAFF TGCGCCAGGGGGCGGGGGTTTGGCACTGAAGCTTTCTTT
NA TRBJ1-2 TRBV7-2 many CASSAGHADTF TGTGCCAGCAGCGCCGGACATGCAGACACCTTC
NA TRBJ2-2 TRBV2 few CASRDWTRTNTGELFF TGTGCCAGCAGGGACTGGACCCGAACGAACACCGGGGAGCTGTTTTTT
TRBD1 TRBJ2-7 TRBV27 many CASSIRTGGYEQYF TGTGCCAGCAGTATACGGACAGGGGGCTACGAGCAGTACTTC
TRBD2 TRBJ2-7 TRBV20-1 NA CSARDLEGVGEGYEQYF TGCAGTGCTAGAGATCTCGAGGGAGTCGGGGAGGGCTACGAGCAGTACTTC
TRBD2 TRBJ2-1 TRBV7-8 many CASSPQPGLADRSSYNEQFF TGTGCCAGCAGCCCTCAACCGGGACTAGCGGATCGTTCCTCCTACAATGAGCAGTTCTTC
NA TRBJ2-7 TRBV3-1 NA CASSQGPVYEQYF TGTGCCAGCAGCCAGGGACCGGTCTACGAGCAGTACTTC
NA TRBJ1-3 TRBV7-3 many CASRARRRSSGNTIYF TGTGCCAGCAGGGCTCGTCGCCGAAGCTCTGGAAACACCATATATTTT
TRBD2 TRBJ2-1 TRBV3-1 NA CASSQDTRGRANNEQFF TGTGCCAGCAGCCAAGATACGAGAGGGAGGGCCAACAATGAGCAGTTCTTC
NA TRBJ2-7 TRBV5-1 few CASSLKGEQYF TGCGCCAGCAGCTTGAAGGGCGAGCAGTACTTC
TRBD2 TRBJ2-1 TRBV12-3/TRBV12-4 NA CASIPRLGSGSYNEQFF TGTGCCAGCATCCCCCGATTGGGTAGCGGGAGTTACAATGAGCAGTTCTTC
NA TRBJ2-1 TRBV28 few CASSPLIWESYNEQFF TGTGCCAGCAGTCCCCTAATATGGGAGTCCTACAATGAGCAGTTCTTC
NA TRBJ2-7 TRBV12-3/TRBV12-4 many CASSGDGGVEQYF TGTGCCAGCAGTGGGGACGGAGGGGTCGAGCAGTACTTC
NA TRBJ1-1 TRBV11-3 NA CASSLLWDTEAFF TGTGCCAGCAGCTTATTGTGGGACACTGAAGCTTTCTTT
NA TRBJ2-7 TRBV7-8 NA CASSQLEQYF TGTGCCAGCAGCCAGCTCGAGCAGTACTTC
TRBD1 TRBJ1-6 TRBV20-1 few CGAREVDRGRSPLHF TGCGGTGCTAGAGAAGTAGACAGGGGGCGGTCACCCCTCCACTTT
TRBD1 TRBJ2-7 TRBV10-2 few CATRDRVREQYF TGCGCCACCAGAGACAGGGTGCGGGAGCAGTACTTC
NA TRBJ1-2 TRBV2 many CASSVGWEGYGYTF TGTGCCAGCAGTGTCGGCTGGGAAGGCTATGGCTACACCTTC
NA TRBJ2-7 TRBV15 few CATRGGGSYEQYF TGTGCCACCAGGGGCGGAGGGTCCTACGAGCAGTACTTC
NA TRBJ2-1 TRBV9 few CASSVGVGYNEQFF TGTGCCAGCAGCGTAGGGGTGGGGTACAATGAGCAGTTCTTC
TRBD1 TRBJ1-2 TRBV20-1 many CSVTPTGYYGYTF TGCAGTGTCACTCCGACAGGGTACTATGGCTACACCTTC
TRBD1 TRBJ1-3 TRBV30 NA CAWAGQGFSGNTIYF TGTGCCTGGGCCGGACAGGGTTTCTCTGGAAACACCATATATTTT
TRBD2 TRBJ2-7 TRBV7-3 many CASSLGLAGGRQYF TGTGCCAGCAGCTTGGGACTAGCGGGAGGAAGGCAGTACTTC
NA TRBJ2-3 TRBV2 many CASSGLEDTQYF TGTGCCAGCAGTGGTCTAGAGGATACGCAGTATTTT